The next 23 T cell receptor beta chains were all read from a single sample in a study of human T cells and chemical hapten exposure. Stated time point: patch test 1, 2 weeks after DPC sensitization. Treatment defined: therapeutic diphenylcyclopropenone sensitization with weekly scalp DPC. TCRdb itself ran the RACE reads through MiXCR, one entry per CDR3 protein. The table has approximately 82,000 distinct CDR3 sequences, about 12% seen once. The sequences come from whole blood, collected in connection with sensitization to the hapten diphenylcyclopropenone (DPC). The receptor source for this set is a woman aged 55-69 years with alopecia areata. Some clones in this sample may be carry-over from other donors' samples.

Many counts were recorded for this clonotype. This chain connects TRBV2 to TRBJ2-7; D not certain. The germline V and J ends were trimmed by 6 bases and 0 bases, with 6 bases remaining between them. CDR3 size: 12 residues. CDR1 and CDR2 from the germline V gene are SNHLY and FYNNEI. CDR3 nucleotide sequence: TGTGCCAGCAGCGCCGCCTCCTACGAGCAGTACTTC. Translating gives CASSAASYEQYF. Based on the CDR3 plus reference TRBV2 and TRBJ2-7, the full variable domain is EPEVTQTPSHQVTQMGQEVILRCVPISNHLYFYWYRQILGQKVEFLVSFYNNEISEKSEIFDDQFSVERPDGSNFTLKIRSTKLEDSAMYFCASSAASYEQYFGPGTRLTVT.

The table lists this clonotype with many counts. The chain carries TRBV5-1 and TRBJ2-5, with D perhaps matching TRBD1 (6 bases). Between the trimmed V and J ends, which lost 2 bases and 2 bases, there was a span of 13 bases. The CDR3 sequence is 15 residues long. CDR1 and CDR2 from the germline V gene are SGHRS and YFSETQ. The CDR3 DNA sequence: TGCGCCAGCAGCTTTTCAGGGGAGCGACAAGAGACCCAGTACTTC. Translation gives CASSFSGERQETQYF.

The V call is TRBV2, the J call TRBJ1-5; the match to TRBD1 covers 10 bases. The CDR3 totals 13 residues. The ends lost 6 bases at V and 7 bases at J; junction bases unmatched: 3. Germline V gene sequence: CDR1 SNHLY, CDR2 FYNNEI. CDR3 residues: CASRTGGWQPQHF. In nucleotides, the CDR3 is TGTGCCAGCAGGACAGGGGGCTGGCAGCCCCAGCATTTT.

The sample holds many counts of this clonotype. V usage is TRBV27 and J usage is TRBJ1-2, with 7 positions matching TRBD1. The germline CDR1 and CDR2 sequences are MNHEY and SMNVEV (reference sequence). The CDR3 spans 16 residues. With 3 bases clipped from V and 6 bases from J, the junction kept 13 bases outside the gene matches. The CDR3 DNA reads TGTGCCAGCAGTTTTGTTTGGGACTTACAGGGGAATGGCTACACCTTC. Residues: CASSFVWDLQGNGYTF.

This sequence joins TRBV5-1 and TRBJ2-1; D is ambiguous. This CDR3 comprises 13 residues. V shed 0 bases and J shed 6 bases, with 7 bases lying between them. Germline CDR1 SGHRS, CDR2 YFSETQ. CDR3 sequence reads: CASSLVGPNEQFF. CDR3 in DNA: TGCGCCAGCAGCTTGGTAGGCCCCAATGAGCAGTTCTTC.

This clonotype was detected many times. V usage is TRBV2 and J usage is TRBJ2-3; TRBD2 agrees at 8 bases. CDR1 and CDR2 (germline): SNHLY, FYNNEI. The CDR3 has 14 residues. V dropped 3 bases and J dropped 7; count of bases not matched to a gene: 6. The CDR3 DNA reads TGTGCCAGCAGTGACGGTATAGCGGGGAATACGCAGTATTTT. It is translated as CASSDGIAGNTQYF.

This clonotype was recorded a few times. The chain links TRBV3-1 to TRBJ2-5; TRBD2 aligns across 15 bases. The V gene's germline CDR1 is LGHDT and CDR2 YNNKEL (reference sequence). This CDR3 spans 15 amino acids. J lost 4 bases, V lost 7 bases, and 4 bases had no gene match. CDR3 amino acids: CASTGLAGGRETQYF. DNA of the CDR3: TGTGCCAGCACCGGACTAGCGGGGGGGCGAGAGACCCAGTACTTC.

The V gene is TRBV7-3, the J gene TRBJ2-3; a weak D match, TRBD1 (7 bases). Trimming removed 1 base from V and 3 bases from J, with 11 bases in between. The CDR3 is 15 residues long. Germline CDR1 SGHTA, CDR2 FQGTGA. The CDR3 spells CASSLNQGGTDTQYF. DNA of the CDR3: TGTGCCAGCAGCTTAAATCAGGGGGGTACAGATACGCAGTATTTT.

Worth noting for this clonotype: A read error may explain this, as a much larger clone is one base away. This chain uses TRBV10-3 with TRBJ2-3; D gene unclear. The J call could be wrong; TRBJ1-5 is a better fit for the DNA end. Germline-derived CDR1 and CDR2 are ENHRY and SYGVKD. The CDR3 has 11 amino acids. CDR3 sequence reads: CAISETDTQHF. CDR3 DNA sequence: TGTGCCATCAGTGAAACGGATACGCAGCATTTT.

The V call is TRBV15, the J call TRBJ2-3; no reliable D call. Germline V gives CDR1 LNHNV, CDR2 YYDKDF (reference sequence). The CDR3 is 14 residues long. V was shortened by 2 bases and J by 6 bases, with 12 bases between the two germline ends. CDR3 region: CATSRREKWDTQYF. The CDR3 nucleotides are TGTGCCACCAGCAGACGCGAGAAATGGGATACGCAGTATTTT.

The table lists this clonotype with a few counts. This chain links TRBV7-6 with TRBJ2-6, with 7 bases identical to TRBD1. V trimming: 5 bases; J trimming: 0 bases; junction bases outside the gene matches: 4. Germline V CDR1 and CDR2: SGHVS, FNYEAQ. The length of the CDR3 is 16 residues. This chain's CDR3 is CASSPRQGSGANVLTF. The CDR3 DNA sequence: TGTGCCAGCAGCCCCCGACAGGGCTCTGGGGCCAACGTCCTGACTTTC.

This clonotype was seen ten or more times. The chain joins TRBV29-1 to TRBJ1-2; a weak D match, TRBD1 (5 bases). Between the trimmed V and J ends, which lost 5 bases and 3 bases, there was a span of 13 bases. The germline V gene encodes CDR1 SQVTM and CDR2 ANQGSEA. The CDR3 is made up of 13 amino acids. The CDR3 sequence is CSVFQDTDYGYTF. CDR3 DNA sequence: TGCAGCGTTTTTCAGGACACGGACTATGGCTACACCTTC.

In its sample, this clonotype was seen many times. This chain joins TRBV14 and TRBJ2-3, with 7 positions matching TRBD1. The germline gives CDR1 SGHDN, CDR2 FVKESK. The trim removed 4 bases at V and 6 bases at J, leaving 19 bases unmatched. The CDR3 is made up of 18 amino acids. The CDR3 sequence is CASSRHLGGRQGGDTQYF. The CDR3 coding sequence is TGTGCCAGCAGCCGTCACCTAGGGGGCCGACAAGGTGGGGATACGCAGTATTTT.

There are many counts of this clonotype. The CDR3 bases are TGCAGTGCTAGAGGGACTAGCGGGGTCCAAGAGACCCAGTACTTC. It codes for CSARGTSGVQETQYF. The V call is TRBV20-1, the J call TRBJ2-5; 12 nucleotides agree with TRBD2. The V and J ends lost 1 base and 1 base, in that order; junction bases with no gene match: 1. The germline CDR1 and CDR2 sequences are DFQATT and SNEGSKA (reference sequence). The CDR3 totals 15 residues.

This clonotype showed up just a few times. V is TRBV9 and J is TRBJ2-1, with D hard to call. V lost 0 bases and J lost 6, with 4 bases in between. CDR1 SGDLS and CDR2 YYNGEE come from the germline V gene. This CDR3 has 12 amino acids. CDR3 nucleotide sequence: TGTGCCAGCAGCGTAGATCTCAATGAGCAGTTCTTC. Its protein product is CASSVDLNEQFF. Supplemented by reference TRBV9 and TRBJ2-1, the full variable domain reads DSGVTQTPKHLITATGQRVTLRCSPRSGDLSVYWYQQSLDQGLQFLIQYYNGEERAKGNILERFSAQQFPDLHSELNLSSLELGDSALYFCASSVDLNEQFFGPGTRLTVL.

The rearrangement links TRBV12-3 or TRBV12-4 to TRBJ2-5; 12 nucleotides agree with TRBD2. The CDR3 is made up of 17 amino acids. J was trimmed by 3 bases and V by 3 bases; bases with no gene match: 8. The CDR3 reads CASSFPLTSGGKETQYF. CDR3 coding DNA: TGTGCCAGCAGTTTTCCTCTGACTAGCGGGGGAAAAGAGACCCAGTACTTC.

This clonotype has just a few counts. The chain links TRBV2 to TRBJ1-2; no firm D call. Germline CDR1 is SNHLY and CDR2 is FYNNEI. V was shortened by 4 bases and J by 6 bases, with 18 bases between the two germline ends. The CDR3 spans 15 residues. The CDR3: CASSGQYQAIDGYTF. CDR3 nucleotides: TGTGCCAGCAGTGGGCAGTACCAGGCTATAGATGGCTACACCTTC.

The gene calls are TRBV29-1 and TRBJ2-5, with a tentative D call TRBD2 (5 bases). Germline CDR1 and CDR2: SQVTM and ANQGSEA. The CDR3 sequence is 11 residues long. The V and J ends lost 7 bases and 3 bases respectively, with 9 bases between them. This chain's CDR3 is CSGSGEETQYF. The CDR3 DNA follows: TGCAGCGGATCCGGGGAAGAGACCCAGTACTTC.

This clonotype was recorded many times. This chain uses TRBV5-1 with TRBJ2-7; TRBD2 matches at 9 bases. Losses at the gene ends were 1 base for V and 1 base for J; bases not matched to a gene: 6. CDR3 length: 16 amino acids. Germline loops: CDR1 SGHRS, CDR2 YFSETQ. The CDR3 sequence: CASSLSERGVSYEQYF. The CDR3 DNA follows: TGCGCCAGCAGCTTGTCTGAGCGGGGGGTATCCTACGAGCAGTACTTC.

This clonotype was counted many times. J is TRBJ1-5 and V is TRBV7-9, with D uncertain. There are 17 residues in the CDR3. Germline-derived CDR1 and CDR2 are SEHNR and FQNEAQ (reference sequence). The V end lost 0 bases, the J end lost 0 bases, and 12 bases lay between the germline ends. In nucleotides, the CDR3 is TGTGCCAGCAGCTTAGCGCCAGAGTTATATAGCAATCAGCCCCAGCATTTT. Protein: CASSLAPELYSNQPQHF.

This clonotype was seen more than once but under ten times. This chain joins TRBV24-1 and TRBJ2-1; D remains ambiguous. The CDR3 spans 14 residues. Germline V gene sequence: CDR1 KGHDR, CDR2 SFDVKD. The V gene lost 3 bases and the J gene lost 3 bases, with 8 bases spanning the gap. CDR3 protein: CATSDPSLYNEQFF. The CDR3 bases are TGTGCCACCAGTGATCCCTCTCTCTACAATGAGCAGTTCTTC.

The rearrangement uses TRBV27 and TRBJ2-1; D may be TRBD2 (5 bases). V shed 2 bases and J shed 16 bases, with 15 bases lying between them. The CDR3 has 12 residues. Germline-derived CDR1 and CDR2 are MNHEY and SMNVEV (reference sequence). The CDR3 spells CASSLGSSGAFF. In DNA, the CDR3 is TGTGCCAGCAGTTTAGGGTCGAGCGGCGCTTTCTTC.

This clonotype showed up many times. The CDR3 region is CASSFIVNTEAFF. CDR3 sequence (DNA): TGTGCCAGCTCTTTTATAGTGAACACTGAAGCTTTCTTT. The chain employs TRBV18 and TRBJ1-1; D is unclear. This CDR3 region has 13 residues. Trimming cost V 6 bases and J 0 bases, with 8 bases left between them. Looked up from germline, CDR1 is KGHSH and CDR2 is LQKENI.